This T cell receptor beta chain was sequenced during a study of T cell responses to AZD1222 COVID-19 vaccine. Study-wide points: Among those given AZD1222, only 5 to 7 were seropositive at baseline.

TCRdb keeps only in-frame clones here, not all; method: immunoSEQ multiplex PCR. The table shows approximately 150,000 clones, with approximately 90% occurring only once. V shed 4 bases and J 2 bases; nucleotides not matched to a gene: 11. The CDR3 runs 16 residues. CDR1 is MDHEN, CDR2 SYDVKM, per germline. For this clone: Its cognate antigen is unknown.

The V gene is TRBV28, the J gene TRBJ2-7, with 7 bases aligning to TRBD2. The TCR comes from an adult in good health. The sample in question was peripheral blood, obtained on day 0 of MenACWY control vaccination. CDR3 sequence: CASSSPGEGRTYEQYF. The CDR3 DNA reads TGTGCCAGCAGTTCCCCCGGGGAGGGGAGGACCTACGAGCAGTACTTC.